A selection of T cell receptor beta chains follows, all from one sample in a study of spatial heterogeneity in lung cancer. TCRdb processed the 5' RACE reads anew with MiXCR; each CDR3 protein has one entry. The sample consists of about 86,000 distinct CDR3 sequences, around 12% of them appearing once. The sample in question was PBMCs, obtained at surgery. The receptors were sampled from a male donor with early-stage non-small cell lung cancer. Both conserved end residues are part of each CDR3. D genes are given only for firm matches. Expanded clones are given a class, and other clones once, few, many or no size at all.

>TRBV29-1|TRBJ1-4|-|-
TGCAGCGCTGAGGCGGAGGCAGGGTCTAATGAAAAATTGTTTTTT
CSAEAEAGSNEKLFF
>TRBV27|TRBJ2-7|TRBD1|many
TGTGCCAGCAGTTCCACGACAGGGCTCCACGAGCAGTACTTC
CASSSTTGLHEQYF
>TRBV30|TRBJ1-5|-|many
TGTGCCTGGAGTGTTGGACAGTCCTATAGCAATCAGCCCCAGCATTTT
CAWSVGQSYSNQPQHF
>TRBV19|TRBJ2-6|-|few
TGTGCCAGTAGTACGGCCAGGGGACCCTTTGGGGCCAACGTCCTGACTTTC
CASSTARGPFGANVLTF
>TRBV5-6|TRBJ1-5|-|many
TGTGCCAGCAGCCCGGGACCCCAAGCGCCCCAGCATTTT
CASSPGPQAPQHF
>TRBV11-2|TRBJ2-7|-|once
TGTGCCAGCAGCCCAACCGCTGGGACACGATCCTACGAGCAGTACTTC
CASSPTAGTRSYEQYF
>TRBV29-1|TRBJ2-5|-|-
TGCAGCGTGGCTAATCTGAGGGCACAAGAGACCCAGTACTTC
CSVANLRAQETQYF
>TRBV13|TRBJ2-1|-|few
TGTGCCAGCAGAACAGGGACAATTAGTTATGAGCAGTTCTTC
CASRTGTISYEQFF
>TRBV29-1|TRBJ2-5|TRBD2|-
TGCAGTGCTAGCGGGGGCGATTGGGGAGAGACCCAGTACTTC
CSASGGDWGETQYF
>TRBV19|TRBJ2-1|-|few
TGTGCCAGTAGTATATGGGGGAAGGGCAATGAGCAGTTCTTC
CASSIWGKGNEQFF
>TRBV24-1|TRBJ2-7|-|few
TGTGCCACCAGTGATTCGAGTCCCCCCTACGAGCAGTACTTC
CATSDSSPPYEQYF
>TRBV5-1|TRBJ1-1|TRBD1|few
TGCGCCAGCAGCTCCGGGACAGGGGTGTTGGACACTGAAGCTTTCTTT
CASSSGTGVLDTEAFF
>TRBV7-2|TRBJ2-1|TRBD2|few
TGTGCCAGCAGCTTAGGCCCTAGCGGGAGGGCCGGAGAGCAGTTCTTC
CASSLGPSGRAGEQFF
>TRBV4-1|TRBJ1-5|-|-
TGCGCCAGCAGCTTCCGGACGGACGTCTATAGCAATCAGCCCCAGCATTTT
CASSFRTDVYSNQPQHF
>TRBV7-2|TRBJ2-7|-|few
TGTGCCAGCAGCTTTCTCGACGAGCAGTACTTC
CASSFLDEQYF
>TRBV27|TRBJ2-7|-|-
TGTGCCAGCAGTGTCCTCAGGGCGGCCGAGCAGTACTTC
CASSVLRAAEQYF
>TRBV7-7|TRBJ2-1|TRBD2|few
TGTGCCAGCAGCTTGAGCGGGGGGGCCTACAATGAGCAGTTCTTC
CASSLSGGAYNEQFF
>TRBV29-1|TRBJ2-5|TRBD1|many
TGCAGCGCAGACTTGGACAGGTACCAAGAGACCCAGTACTTC
CSADLDRYQETQYF
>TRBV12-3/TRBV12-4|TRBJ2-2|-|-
TGTGCCAGCAGTGGTACGCCACTATCAACCGGGGAGCTGTTTTTT
CASSGTPLSTGELFF
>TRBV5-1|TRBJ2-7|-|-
TGCGCCAGCAGCATGGGAAGCTACGAACCAAAAGACTACGAGCAGTACTTC
CASSMGSYEPKDYEQYF
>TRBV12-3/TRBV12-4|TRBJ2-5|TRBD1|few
TGTGCCAGCAGTTTGACAGGGGCGGAGACCCAGTACTTC
CASSLTGAETQYF
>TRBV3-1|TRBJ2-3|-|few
TGTGCCAGCAGCCAAGCCCCAGGGGCGACGGATACGCAGTATTTT
CASSQAPGATDTQYF
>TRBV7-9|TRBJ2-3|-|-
TGTGCCAGCAGCTTAGGGCCGTGGGAGCCCCTCACAGATACGCAGTATTTT
CASSLGPWEPLTDTQYF
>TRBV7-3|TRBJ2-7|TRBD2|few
TGTGCCAGCAGCTCCGGCGGCGGGGGGGAATACGAGCAGTACTTC
CASSSGGGGEYEQYF
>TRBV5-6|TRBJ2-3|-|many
TGTGCCAGCAGCTTGGGCGGGGAAACAGATACGCAGTATTTT
CASSLGGETDTQYF
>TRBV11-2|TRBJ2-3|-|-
TGTGCCAGCAGCTTAGTTTGGACGGCTAGCACAGATACGCAGTATTTT
CASSLVWTASTDTQYF
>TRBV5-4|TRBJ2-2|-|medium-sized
TGTGCCAGCAGCTCCAACACCGGGGAGCTGTTTTTT
CASSSNTGELFF
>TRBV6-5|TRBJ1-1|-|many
TGTGCCAGCAGGCTTACAATGAACACTGAAGCTTTCTTT
CASRLTMNTEAFF
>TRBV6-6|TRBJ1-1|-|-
TGTGCCAGCAGTTACGGGGATGTAATGACTGAAGCTTTCTTT
CASSYGDVMTEAFF
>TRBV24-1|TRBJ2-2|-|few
TGTGCCACCAGTGATTCCCTAGGGCCGGACACCGGGGAGCTGTTTTTT
CATSDSLGPDTGELFF
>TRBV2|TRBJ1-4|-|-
TGTGCCAGCACCCAGGACCGATCTAATGAAAAACTGTTTTTT
CASTQDRSNEKLFF
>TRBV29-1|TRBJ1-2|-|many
TGCAGCGTTGACACAGGGGGCTACACCTTC
CSVDTGGYTF
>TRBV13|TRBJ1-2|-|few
TGTGCCAGCAGCTTCGGGACGGATAACTATGGCTACACCTTC
CASSFGTDNYGYTF
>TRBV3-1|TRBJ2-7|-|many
TGTGCCAGCAGCCAAGAGCTGGCTAGCGTTTCCTACGAGCAGTACTTC
CASSQELASVSYEQYF
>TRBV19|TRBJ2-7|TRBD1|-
TGTGCCAGTAGCCGGGACAGCTCCTGCGAGCAGTACTTC
CASSRDSSCEQYF
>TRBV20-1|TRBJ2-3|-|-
TGCAGTGCTAGAGATCTCAAGGACAGTAGCACAGATACGCAGTATTTT
CSARDLKDSSTDTQYF
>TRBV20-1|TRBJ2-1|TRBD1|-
TGCAGTGCTCCGGACAGGTTAGGTGGTAATGAGCAGTTCTTC
CSAPDRLGGNEQFF
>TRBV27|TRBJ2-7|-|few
TGTGCCAGCAGAGTCGATCCAGGGGAGACCTACGAGCAGTACTTC
CASRVDPGETYEQYF
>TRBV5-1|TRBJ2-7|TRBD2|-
TGCGCCAGCAGCTTCGGACTAGCGGGAGGGTCCTACGAGCAGAACTTC
CASSFGLAGGSYEQNF